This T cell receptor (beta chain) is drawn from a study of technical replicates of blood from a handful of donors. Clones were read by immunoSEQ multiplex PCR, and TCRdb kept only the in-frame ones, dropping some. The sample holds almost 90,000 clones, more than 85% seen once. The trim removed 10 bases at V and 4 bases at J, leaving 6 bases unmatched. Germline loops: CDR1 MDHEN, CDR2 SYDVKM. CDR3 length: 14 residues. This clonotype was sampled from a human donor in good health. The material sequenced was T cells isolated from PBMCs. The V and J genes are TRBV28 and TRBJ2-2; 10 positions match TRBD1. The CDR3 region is CATGTGVFTGELFF. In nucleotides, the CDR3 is TGTGCCACCGGGACAGGGGTTTTCACCGGGGAGCTGTTTTTT.